This TCR beta chain came from a study of blood T cell repertoires in COVID-19. Background on the study: Donors in the United States, Italy and Spain gave samples during acute or convalescent COVID-19.

While infection was still active, Seattle patients were enrolled and then followed longitudinally. Profiling relied on immunoSEQ multiplex PCR, and the TCRdb table lists in-frame clones only, not all of them. The data contain about 150,000 clones, 75% to 90% of them singletons. This sequence was found in a man between 18 and 35 years old with COVID-19, enrolled during active disease. Sequences were obtained from peripheral blood.

The CDR3 loop is CAWSVLGGRDEKLFF. The CDR3 DNA reads as TGTGCCTGGAGTGTACTAGGGGGCCGAGATGAAAAACTGTTTTTT. The chain links TRBV30 to TRBJ1-4, with 7 positions matching TRBD1. CDR1 is GTSNPN, CDR2 SVGIG, per germline (reference sequence). The CDR3 length is 15 residues. With 0 bases clipped from V and 6 bases from J, the junction kept 7 bases outside the gene matches.